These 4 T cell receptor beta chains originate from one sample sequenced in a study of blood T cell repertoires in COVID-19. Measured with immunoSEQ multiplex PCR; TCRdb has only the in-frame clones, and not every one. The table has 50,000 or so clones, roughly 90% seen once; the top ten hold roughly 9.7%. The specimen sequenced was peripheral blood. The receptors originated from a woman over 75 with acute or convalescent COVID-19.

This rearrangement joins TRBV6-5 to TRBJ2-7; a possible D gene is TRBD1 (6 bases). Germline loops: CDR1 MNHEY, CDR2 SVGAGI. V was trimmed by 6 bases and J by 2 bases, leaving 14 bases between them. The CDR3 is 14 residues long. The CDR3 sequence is CASRPRPGAYEQYF. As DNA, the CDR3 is TGTGCCAGCAGACCCCGACCAGGGGCCTACGAGCAGTACTTC.

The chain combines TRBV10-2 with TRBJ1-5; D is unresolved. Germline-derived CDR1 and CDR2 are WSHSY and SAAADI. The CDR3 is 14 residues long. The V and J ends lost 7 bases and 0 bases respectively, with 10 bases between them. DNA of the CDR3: TGCGCCAGCAACGAGGAGGGTAGCAATCAGCCCCAGCATTTT. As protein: CASNEEGSNQPQHF.

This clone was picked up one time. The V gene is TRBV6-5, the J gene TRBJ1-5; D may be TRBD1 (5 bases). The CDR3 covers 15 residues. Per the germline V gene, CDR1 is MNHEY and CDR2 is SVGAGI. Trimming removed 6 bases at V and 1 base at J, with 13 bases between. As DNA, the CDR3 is TGTGCCAGCAGACGCGCCGGGGGAAGCAATCAGCCCCAGCATTTT. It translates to CASRRAGGSNQPQHF.

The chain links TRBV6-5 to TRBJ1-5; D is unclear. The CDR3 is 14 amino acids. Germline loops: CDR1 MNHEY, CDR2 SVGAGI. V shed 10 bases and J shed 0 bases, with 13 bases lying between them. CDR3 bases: TGTGCCACACAGTCTGCGAATAGCAATCAGCCCCAGCATTTT. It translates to CATQSANSNQPQHF.